The clone carrying this TCR beta chain was recorded once. The table came from immunoSEQ multiplex PCR; TCRdb's copy has only in-frame clones and leaves some out. The sample contains about 320,000 clones, 90% of which appear only once. The record originates from a study of blood T cell repertoires in COVID-19. The CDR3 is 15 amino acids. Germline loops: CDR1 SGDLS, CDR2 YYNGEE. V gave up 3 bases and J gave up 3 bases, with 13 bases separating them. Sequenced: PBMCs or T cells enriched from blood (not recorded which). This receptor was taken from a man aged 60 to 69 who had recovered from COVID-19. This chain uses TRBV9 with TRBJ2-1; perhaps TRBD2 as D (5 bases). CDR3 DNA: TGTGCCAGCAGCGCGGCGGCGGGCCTCTACAATGAGCAGTTCTTC. This sequence encodes CASSAAAGLYNEQFF.